A selection of T cell receptor beta chains follows, all from one sample in a study of blood T cell repertoires in COVID-19. This table comes from immunoSEQ multiplex PCR, and its TCRdb copy is limited to in-frame clones, with some not included. The table includes 85,000 to 120,000 clones, roughly 80% detected once. The material sequenced was peripheral blood. These receptors were collected from a woman in her sixties with acute or convalescent COVID-19. Each CDR3 is given with its conserved first and last residue. A D gene is named only where the DNA matches it firmly. For some rows the clone size is stated as once, few or many, or as a class when expanded; others skip it.

d_gene	abundance	j_gene	v_gene	CDR3nt	CDR3aa
TRBD1	.	TRBJ2-7	TRBV2	TGTGCCAGCAGTGAAAGGGGACAGGGTTACTACGAGCAGTACTTC	CASSERGQGYYEQYF
.	few	TRBJ1-1	TRBV6-5	TGTGCCAGCAGTTACTCGAGTGTGAGAGGCACTGAAGCTTTCTTT	CASSYSSVRGTEAFF
.	.	TRBJ2-7	TRBV10-2	TGCGCCAGCAAAAAGCAGGGATCTAGCTCCTACGAGCAGTACTTC	CASKKQGSSSYEQYF
.	.	TRBJ1-1	TRBV6-5	TGTGCCAGCAGAACAGCGGGCCCTGAAGCTTTCTTT	CASRTAGPEAFF
TRBD1	.	TRBJ2-5	TRBV7-2	TGTGCCAGCAGCCTATCGGGGACAGACGAAGAGACCCAGTACTTC	CASSLSGTDEETQYF
TRBD1	once	TRBJ1-3	TRBV7-9	TGTGCCAGCAGCTTAGCCCCCGGGACAGGGGCGAGCTCTGGAAACACCATATATTTT	CASSLAPGTGASSGNTIYF
TRBD1	.	TRBJ1-2	TRBV27	TGTGCCAGCAGTCGGACAGGGACCTATGGCTACACCTTC	CASSRTGTYGYTF
TRBD1	.	TRBJ1-5	TRBV15	TGTGCCACCAGCAGAGAGTACAGGGGGATTCAGCCCCAGCATTTT	CATSREYRGIQPQHF
.	.	TRBJ1-1	TRBV27	TGTGCCAGCAGTTTATTCTGGAGCGACACTGAAGCTTTCTTT	CASSLFWSDTEAFF
TRBD2	once	TRBJ2-3	TRBV19	TGTGCCAGTAGCCGGGACCCGGGAGGTGGTACGCAGTATTTT	CASSRDPGGGTQYF
.	.	TRBJ1-2	TRBV5-4	TGTGCCAGCAGCTTGGCCCTACCAGGGGACTATGGCTACACCTTC	CASSLALPGDYGYTF
TRBD2	few	TRBJ2-5	TRBV11-2	TGTGCCAGCAGCTTAGTTGGCGGGGGGGAAGAGACCCAGTACTTC	CASSLVGGGEETQYF
TRBD2	.	TRBJ2-5	TRBV3-1/TRBV3-2	TGTGCCAGCAGCCTGACTTGGGGGACTAGCGGGGTTGAGACCCAGTACTTC	CASSLTWGTSGVETQYF
TRBD2	few	TRBJ2-7	TRBV28	TGTGCCACCAGGACTAGCGGGACCTACGAGCAGTACTTC	CATRTSGTYEQYF
TRBD1	once	TRBJ1-2	TRBV2	TGTGCCAGCAGTGAAATAGGGACAGGGTTCAACTATGGCTACACCTTC	CASSEIGTGFNYGYTF
.	.	TRBJ1-6	TRBV2	TGTGCCAGCAGTGTGGCCGGGAAGAATTCACCCCTCCACTTT	CASSVAGKNSPLHF
.	.	TRBJ2-7	TRBV11-1	TGTGCCAGCAGCTTAGGTCTCGGTAATCCCTACGAGCAGTACTTC	CASSLGLGNPYEQYF
.	.	TRBJ1-4	TRBV6-2/TRBV6-3	TGTGCCAGCAGTTACGGCAGATTGAATGAAAAACTGTTTTTT	CASSYGRLNEKLFF
TRBD1	.	TRBJ1-2	TRBV6-5	TGTGCCATTGGAAAGGGACAGGCGAAACCCTATGGCTACACCTTC	CAIGKGQAKPYGYTF
.	few	TRBJ2-3	TRBV4-2	TGTGCCAGCAGCCAAGATCTCCCAGATACGCAGTATTTT	CASSQDLPDTQYF